Each of the 26 T cell receptor beta chains below was sequenced from the same sample in a study of blood T cell repertoires in COVID-19. Libraries were prepared by immunoSEQ multiplex PCR; TCRdb keeps only in-frame clonotypes and omits some of them. The table lists about 80,000 clones, around 88% of them singletons. Sequences were obtained from peripheral blood. These receptors were taken from a woman of 80 years or more with acute or convalescent COVID-19.

The rearrangement joins TRBV9 to TRBJ2-6, with 9 bases fitting TRBD2. Germline values: CDR1 SGDLS, CDR2 YYNGEE. The CDR3 length is 18 residues. V lost 0 bases and J lost 1; bases outside the gene matches: 5. In DNA, the CDR3 is TGTGCCAGCAGCGTAGTTAAGGCGGGAGGGTCTGGGGCCAACGTCCTGACTTTC. Its translation is CASSVVKAGGSGANVLTF.

V usage is TRBV7-8 and J usage is TRBJ2-6; D call uncertain. The germline CDR1 and CDR2 sequences are SGHVS and FQNEAQ. V was shortened by 5 bases and J by 1 base, with 12 bases between the two germline ends. The CDR3 contains 16 residues. CDR3 nucleotides: TGTGCCAGCAGCCACTACCTAGTTTCTGGGGCCAACGTCCTGACTTTC. It codes for CASSHYLVSGANVLTF.

Written as DNA, the CDR3 is TGTGCCAGCAGCGTAGGGGGGACAGGGATTGAGGGCTACACCTTC. Translation: CASSVGGTGIEGYTF. The chain couples TRBV9 to TRBJ1-2, with 9 bases identical to TRBD1. Germline CDR1 reads SGDLS; CDR2 reads YYNGEE. The length of the CDR3 is 15 residues. V trimming: 0 bases; J trimming: 8 bases; junction bases outside the gene matches: 8.

The chain combines TRBV19 with TRBJ1-4, with 8 bases lining up with TRBD1. Germline V gene sequence: CDR1 LNHDA, CDR2 SQIVND (reference sequence). The CDR3 is 15 residues long. V was clipped by 5 bases and J by 3 bases; unmatched bases: 5. DNA of the CDR3: TGTGCCAGTAGTCCTCAGGGGGCGGCTAATGAAAAACTGTTTTTT. Its translation is CASSPQGAANEKLFF. The full variable domain, in which reference TRBV19 and TRBJ1-4 provide the parts outside the CDR3, is DGGITQSPKYLFRKEGQNVTLSCEQNLNHDAMYWYRQDPGQGLRLIYYSQIVNDFQKGDIAEGYSVSREKKESFPLTVTSAQKNPTAFYLCASSPQGAANEKLFFGSGTQLSVL.

This chain joins TRBV11-2 and TRBJ2-1, with 9 bases matching TRBD1. Unmatched junction bases numbered 9, after V lost 6 bases and J lost 6 bases. This CDR3 has 15 residues. Germline CDR1 and CDR2: SGHAT and FQNNGV. CDR3 nucleotide sequence: TGTGCCAGCAGTCCGGGACAGGGCCCAATCAATGAGCAGTTCTTC. Its translation is CASSPGQGPINEQFF.

This chain uses TRBV19 with TRBJ2-2; possibly TRBD2 for D (6 bases). There are 16 residues in the CDR3. Germline V gene data show CDR1 as LNHDA and CDR2 as SQIVND (reference sequence). V was clipped by 2 bases and J by 6 bases, with 16 bases between them. The CDR3 DNA is TGTGCCAGTAGTATATGGGGGGTCCTGAAATCCGGGGAGCTGTTTTTT. Residues: CASSIWGVLKSGELFF.

This clone occurred a few times. The chain recombines TRBV6-5 with TRBJ1-2; 10 nucleotides agree with TRBD1. After removal of 5 bases from V and 7 bases from J, the junction contained 10 bases not matched to a gene. This CDR3 contains 15 residues. Germline CDR1 and CDR2: MNHEY and SVGAGI. The DNA for the CDR3 is TGTGCCAGCAGTAGACAGGGGGCGCAGGTCGGTGGCTACACCTTC. As protein: CASSRQGAQVGGYTF.

The J gene is TRBJ1-4, the V gene TRBV27; maybe TRBD1 (5 bases). Trimming left V 11 bases short and J 7 bases short, with 14 bases between. CDR3 length: 12 residues. Germline assignment: CDR1 MNHEY and CDR2 SMNVEV (reference sequence). The CDR3 reads CASGGFGEKLFF. The CDR3 DNA follows: TGTGCCTCGGGGGGGTTCGGTGAAAAACTGTTTTTT.

In this sample, this clone turned up once. The chain recombines TRBV6-5 with TRBJ2-1; TRBD2 aligns across 9 bases. Trimming cost V 7 bases and J 3 bases; bases outside gene matches: 7. The CDR3 is 15 residues long. CDR1 is MNHEY and CDR2 is SVGAGI in the germline V gene. CDR3 in DNA: TGTGCCAGCACGATAGCGGGGGCCTTCTACAATGAGCAGTTCTTC. Its protein product is CASTIAGAFYNEQFF.

By frequency in the sample, this clone is medium-sized (0.01 to 0.1%). V usage is TRBV5-1 and J usage is TRBJ2-1; 11 bases align to TRBD2. Looked up from germline, CDR1 is SGHRS and CDR2 is YFSETQ. The CDR3 loop spans 15 amino acids. J was trimmed by 5 bases and V by 4 bases; bases with no gene match: 5. The CDR3 loop reads CASSEGLAENNEQFF. The CDR3 region has the DNA TGCGCCAGCAGCGAGGGACTAGCGGAGAACAATGAGCAGTTCTTC.

This sequence joins TRBV4-1 and TRBJ2-2; 7 bases fit TRBD2. This CDR3 has 16 residues. V gave up 6 bases and J gave up 8 bases; unmatched junction bases: 15. Germline V gives CDR1 MGHRA, CDR2 YSYEKL. CDR3 protein: CASRTALGLWGGELFF. Here the CDR3 DNA reads TGCGCCAGCAGGACCGCATTGGGACTATGGGGGGGGGAGCTGTTTTTT.

The rearrangement joins TRBV2 to TRBJ1-2; tentative D call: TRBD1 (6 bases). Germline lookup yields CDR1 SNHLY and CDR2 FYNNEI. The ends were cut back, 8 bases at V and 6 bases at J, with 7 bases in the middle. The CDR3 is 10 residues long. The chain's CDR3 is CASAGDGYTF. Here the CDR3 DNA reads TGTGCCAGCGCAGGGGATGGCTACACCTTC.

This clone was found once. V is TRBV10-3 and J is TRBJ1-2; D gene ambiguous. The germline V gene has CDR1 ENHRY and CDR2 SYGVKD. The length of the CDR3 is 14 residues. The ends were cut back, 1 base at V and 2 bases at J, with 8 bases in the middle. The CDR3 is CAISEFSGNYGYTF. The CDR3 nucleotides are TGTGCCATCAGTGAGTTTTCGGGGAACTATGGCTACACCTTC.

The chain combines TRBV19 with TRBJ2-7; unclear D gene. The CDR3 extends over 13 amino acids. V dropped 5 bases and J dropped 3 bases, with 11 bases sitting between them. The germline CDR1 and CDR2 sequences are LNHDA and SQIVND (reference sequence). This CDR3 reads CASSLKQNYEQYF. As DNA, the CDR3 is TGTGCCAGTAGTTTGAAACAGAACTACGAGCAGTACTTC.

This clone has only a few counts. This chain connects TRBV18 to TRBJ1-5, with 10 bases fitting TRBD1. V lost 5 bases and J lost 3; bases outside the gene matches: 7. The CDR3 length is 16 residues. Germline V gives CDR1 KGHSH, CDR2 LQKENI. The CDR3 reads CASSARDRGDNQPQHF. The CDR3 coding sequence is TGTGCCAGCTCAGCCCGGGACAGGGGTGACAATCAGCCCCAGCATTTT. Combining the CDR3 with reference TRBV18 and TRBJ1-5 gives the whole variable domain NAGVMQNPRHLVRRRGQEARLRCSPMKGHSHVYWYRQLPEEGLKFMVYLQKENIIDESGMPKERFSAEFPKEGPSILRIQQVVRGDSAAYFCASSARDRGDNQPQHFGDGTRLSIL.

The chain carries TRBV4-2 and TRBJ2-1, with 13 bases that match TRBD2. The CDR3 sequence is 16 residues long. Germline V gene sequence: CDR1 LGHNA, CDR2 YNFKEQ. V shed 3 bases and J 7 bases; nucleotides not matched to a gene: 6. The CDR3, as DNA: TGTGCCAGCAGCCAGCGTACTAGCGGGGGGGAAAATGAGCAGTTCTTC. It codes for CASSQRTSGGENEQFF.

This clone was recorded once. This chain connects TRBV2 to TRBJ1-1; D is ambiguous. CDR3 length: 12 residues. V lost 5 bases and J 1 base, leaving 5 bases between the germline ends. Germline values: CDR1 SNHLY, CDR2 FYNNEI. As DNA, the CDR3 is TGTGCCAGCAGTTACAGGAACACTGAAGCTTTCTTT. Translating it yields CASSYRNTEAFF.

This clone has a single count. This chain connects TRBV6-1 to TRBJ2-1; 11 bases match TRBD2. This CDR3 contains 15 residues. The germline CDR1 and CDR2 sequences are MNHNS and SASEGT. V gave up 8 bases and J gave up 3 bases; unmatched junction bases: 6. The CDR3 region has the DNA TGTGCCAGCTCTCCGGGGACTAGCGGCTACAATGAGCAGTTCTTC. Its protein is CASSPGTSGYNEQFF.

The chain is built from TRBV10-2 and TRBJ2-7; TRBD2 might be the D (5 bases). V shed 1 base and J shed 6 bases, with 13 bases lying between them. Germline V gives CDR1 WSHSY, CDR2 SAAADI. The CDR3 sequence is 14 residues long. The CDR3 sequence: CASSELLDLSEQYF. The CDR3 DNA sequence: TGCGCCAGCAGTGAGTTACTAGATCTCTCCGAGCAGTACTTC.

The chain couples TRBV15 to TRBJ1-1; D remains unclear. Trimming pared 0 bases from V and 1 base from J, leaving 15 bases between. Germline CDR1 reads LNHNV; CDR2 reads YYDKDF (reference sequence). This CDR3 has 17 amino acids. The CDR3 DNA reads TGTGCCACCAGCAGAGATTACGGGTTCCACCAGAACACTGAAGCTTTCTTT. Translating gives CATSRDYGFHQNTEAFF.

The V gene is TRBV6-5, the J gene TRBJ1-3; maybe TRBD1 (6 bases). The V gene lost 11 bases and the J gene lost 0 bases, with 14 bases spanning the gap. Germline V gene lookup returns CDR1 MNHEY and CDR2 SVGAGI. The CDR3 contains 14 residues. The CDR3 bases are TGTGCCTCCGGGGGGCCCAGCTCTGGAAACACCATATATTTT. Protein sequence: CASGGPSSGNTIYF.

This clone was found once. V is TRBV5-1 and J is TRBJ2-7, with D perhaps matching TRBD1 (7 bases). V was trimmed by 5 bases and J by 2 bases, leaving 20 bases between them. Germline V gene data show CDR1 as SGHRS and CDR2 as YFSETQ. The CDR3 is 16 amino acids. Written as DNA, the CDR3 is TGCGCCAGCAGGCGGGGACAGACGGATTTTACCTACGAGCAGTACTTC. It translates to CASRRGQTDFTYEQYF.

The CDR3: CAISELLAGTTGADTQYF. As DNA, the CDR3 is TGTGCCATCAGTGAGTTACTAGCGGGAACCACGGGCGCAGATACGCAGTATTTT. The gene calls are TRBV10-3 and TRBJ2-3; TRBD2 matches at 10 bases. This CDR3 spans 18 amino acids. With V trimmed by 1 base and J by 4 bases, 11 bases remained unmatched. The V gene's germline CDR1 is ENHRY and CDR2 SYGVKD.

The V and J genes are TRBV7-9 and TRBJ2-5, with 7 bases aligning to TRBD1. With 1 base clipped from V and 5 bases from J, the junction kept 10 bases outside the gene matches. Germline CDR1 reads SEHNR; CDR2 reads FQNEAQ (reference sequence). The CDR3 is made up of 16 amino acids. Here the CDR3 reads CASSLVTDRASETQYF. CDR3 coding DNA: TGTGCCAGCAGCTTAGTAACCGACAGGGCCTCGGAGACCCAGTACTTC.

V gene TRBV10-1 combines with J gene TRBJ1-2; D not certain. The CDR3 runs 17 residues. V was cut by 1 base and J by 2 bases, with 17 bases left in between. The germline V gene encodes CDR1 WNHNN and CDR2 SYGVQD (reference sequence). CDR3 protein: CASSECDPPAGNYGYTF. In nucleotides, the CDR3 is TGCGCCAGCAGTGAGTGTGACCCCCCGGCGGGGAACTATGGCTACACCTTC.

This chain connects TRBV30 to TRBJ1-2; 9 nucleotides line up with TRBD1. The CDR3 length is 13 residues. V lost 5 bases and J lost 7; bases outside the gene matches: 8. Germline CDR1 reads GTSNPN; CDR2 reads SVGIG (reference sequence). The DNA of the CDR3 is TGTGCCTGGGACCTGGGGACAGGGAGTGGCTACACCTTC. This encodes CAWDLGTGSGYTF.